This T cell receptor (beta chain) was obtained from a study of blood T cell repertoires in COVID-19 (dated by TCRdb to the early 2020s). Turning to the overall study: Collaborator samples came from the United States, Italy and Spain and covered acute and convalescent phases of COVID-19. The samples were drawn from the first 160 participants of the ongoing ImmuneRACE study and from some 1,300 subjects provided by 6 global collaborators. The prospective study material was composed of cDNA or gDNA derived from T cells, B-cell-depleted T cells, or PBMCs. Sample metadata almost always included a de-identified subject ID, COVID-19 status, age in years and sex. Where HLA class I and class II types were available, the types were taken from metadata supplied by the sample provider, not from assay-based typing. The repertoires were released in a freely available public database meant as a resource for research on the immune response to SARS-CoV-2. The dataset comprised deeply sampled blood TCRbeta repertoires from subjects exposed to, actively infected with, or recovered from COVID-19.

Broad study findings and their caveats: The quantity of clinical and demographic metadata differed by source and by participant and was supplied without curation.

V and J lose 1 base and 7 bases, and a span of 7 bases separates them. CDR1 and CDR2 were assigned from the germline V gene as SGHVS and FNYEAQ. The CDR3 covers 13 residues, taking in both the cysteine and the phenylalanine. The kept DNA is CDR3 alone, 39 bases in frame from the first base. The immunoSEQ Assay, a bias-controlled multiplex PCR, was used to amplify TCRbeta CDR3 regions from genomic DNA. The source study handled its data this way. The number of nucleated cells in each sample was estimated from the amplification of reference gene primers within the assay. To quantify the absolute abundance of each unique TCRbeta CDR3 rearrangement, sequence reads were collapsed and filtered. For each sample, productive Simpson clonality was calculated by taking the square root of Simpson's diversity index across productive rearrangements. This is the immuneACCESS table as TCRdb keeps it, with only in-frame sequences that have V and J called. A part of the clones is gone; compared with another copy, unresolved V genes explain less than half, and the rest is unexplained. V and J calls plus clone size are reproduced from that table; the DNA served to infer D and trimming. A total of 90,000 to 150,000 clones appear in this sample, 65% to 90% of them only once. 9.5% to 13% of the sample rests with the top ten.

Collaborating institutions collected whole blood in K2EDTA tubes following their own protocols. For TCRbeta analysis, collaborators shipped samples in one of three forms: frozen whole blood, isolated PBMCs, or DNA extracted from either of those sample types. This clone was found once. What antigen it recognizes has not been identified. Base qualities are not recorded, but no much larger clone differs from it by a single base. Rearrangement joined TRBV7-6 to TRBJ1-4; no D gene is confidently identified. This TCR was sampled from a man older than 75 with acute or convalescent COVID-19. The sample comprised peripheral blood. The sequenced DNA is TGTGCCAGCAGCTTAGGGGGAGGTGAAAAACTGTTTTTT. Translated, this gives CASSLGGGEKLFF. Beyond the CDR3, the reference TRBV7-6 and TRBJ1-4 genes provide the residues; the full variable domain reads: GAGVSQSPRYKVTKRGQDVALRCDPISGHVSLYWYRQALGQGPEFLTYFNYEAQQDKSGLPNDRFSAERPEGSISTLTIQRTEQRDSAMYRCASSLGGGEKLFFGSGTQLSVL.